This T cell receptor beta chain was sequenced for a study of cytomegalovirus exposure and HLA in healthy donors. The study's findings and limits: Researchers left out some V segments, among them TRBV6-2 and TRBV6-3, as indistinguishable. With DRB1 most and HLA-C fewest, TCR association rates differed between HLA loci in a later analysis.

Primers for the PCR totalled 60 Vbeta and 13 Jbeta. Profiling relied on immunoSEQ multiplex PCR, and the TCRdb table lists in-frame clones only, not all of them. The repertoire holds 150,000 to 200,000 clones, with 75% to 85% as singletons. CDR1 and CDR2 (germline): MNHEY, SVGAGI. V lost 5 bases and J 3 bases, leaving 7 bases between the germline ends. The CDR3 is 12 residues long. About this clone: What it recognizes is unknown.

The V gene is TRBV6-5, the J gene TRBJ2-5; D unresolved. The sample comprised PBMCs. The TCR sequence derives from a woman aged 45-65 years in good health and CMV-seronegative. The CDR3 DNA reads as TGTGCCAGCAGTGTTCAGAAAGAGACCCAGTACTTC. Translating gives CASSVQKETQYF.